This is a list of T cell receptor beta chains from one sample in a study of cytotoxic CD8 clonotypes in ibrutinib-treated CLL. The table came from immunoSEQ multiplex PCR; TCRdb's copy has only in-frame clones and leaves some out. The sample has hundreds of thousands of clones, 70% seen once. The material sequenced was PBMCs, taken after 24 months of ibrutinib treatment. These TCRs come from a human donor with chronic lymphocytic leukemia. The CDR3 runs from the conserved cysteine through the conserved F or W. D genes are given only for firm matches. The listing skips clone size in some rows; elsewhere it reads once, few, many or a size class.

>.|TRBJ1-5|.|TRBV28
CASAQGNQPQHF
TGTGCCAGCGCGCAAGGAAATCAGCCCCAGCATTTT
>.|TRBJ2-5|TRBD2|TRBV28
CASSLRLAIETQYF
TGTGCCAGCAGTTTAAGACTAGCGATAGAGACCCAGTACTTC
>.|TRBJ1-1|TRBD1|TRBV27
CASNGQGSTEAFF
TGTGCCAGCAACGGACAGGGATCGACTGAAGCTTTCTTT
>.|TRBJ2-3|.|TRBV29-1
CSVEGGGGGILFDTQYF
TGCAGCGTTGAAGGGGGAGGTGGGGGAATTTTGTTCGATACGCAGTATTTT
>.|TRBJ2-7|TRBD2|TRBV6-5
CASSYSSGRNYEQYF
TGTGCCAGCAGTTACTCCAGCGGGAGGAATTACGAGCAGTACTTC
>many|TRBJ1-5|.|TRBV28
CASSFLGGNQPQHF
TGTGCCAGCAGTTTCTTGGGCGGCAATCAGCCCCAGCATTTT
>few|TRBJ2-3|TRBD2|TRBV7-9
CASSLEGSGSTDTQYF
TGTGCCAGCAGCTTAGAGGGTAGCGGGAGCACAGATACGCAGTATTTT
>once|TRBJ2-7|.|TRBV9
CASGPGVTYEQYF
TGTGCCAGCGGTCCGGGAGTCACCTACGAGCAGTACTTC
>.|TRBJ2-7|.|TRBV15
CATSRDGRTYEQYF
TGTGCCACCAGCAGAGATGGGAGGACCTACGAGCAGTACTTC
>.|TRBJ2-2|.|TRBV28
CASRRDITNTGELFF
TGTGCCAGCAGACGGGACATCACGAACACCGGGGAGCTGTTTTTT
>.|TRBJ2-7|.|TRBV18
CASSPSSGYEQYF
TGTGCCAGCTCACCATCATCCGGCTACGAGCAGTACTTC
>.|TRBJ1-5|TRBD1|TRBV9
CASSVRVAGTGRHNQPQHF
TGTGCCAGCAGCGTAAGGGTTGCAGGGACAGGGCGCCATAATCAGCCCCAGCATTTT
>.|TRBJ1-2|TRBD1|TRBV18
CASSPGQDFYGYTF
TGTGCCAGCTCACCCGGACAGGACTTCTATGGCTACACCTTC
>few|TRBJ2-1|TRBD2|TRBV14
CASSQELAGDNEQFF
TGTGCCAGCAGCCAGGAGCTAGCGGGAGATAATGAGCAGTTCTTC
>.|TRBJ1-1|.|TRBV5-1
CASSYGEGTEAFF
TGCGCCAGCAGCTACGGGGAGGGCACTGAAGCTTTCTTT
>.|TRBJ2-7|.|TRBV11-2
CASRRTETLPYEQYF
TGTGCCAGCAGGCGAACCGAGACATTGCCCTACGAGCAGTACTTC
>.|TRBJ2-5|.|TRBV7-7
CASSLTALFGQETQYF
TGTGCTAGCAGCTTGACGGCGCTGTTCGGCCAAGAGACCCAGTACTTC
>.|TRBJ1-4|.|TRBV9
CASSGFSGAEKLFF
TGTGCCAGCAGCGGTTTCTCAGGGGCTGAAAAACTGTTTTTT
>.|TRBJ1-1|.|TRBV6-5
CASSVSGEAFF
TGTGCCAGCAGTGTTTCAGGTGAAGCTTTCTTT
>.|TRBJ2-5|.|TRBV2
CASKGGQPQETQYF
TGTGCCAGCAAAGGGGGTCAGCCGCAAGAGACCCAGTACTTC
>once|TRBJ2-1|.|TRBV14
CASSRQGGNEQFF
TGTGCCAGCAGCCGGCAGGGGGGCAATGAGCAGTTCTTC
>.|TRBJ2-3|.|TRBV10-1
CASSDGGGTKDTQYF
TGCGCCAGCAGTGATGGAGGAGGTACAAAGGATACGCAGTATTTT
>.|TRBJ2-7|.|TRBV11-2
CASSLGVGSEQYF
TGTGCCAGCAGCTTAGGGGTGGGTTCCGAGCAGTACTTC
>.|TRBJ2-1|.|TRBV11-2
CASSLAASSYNEQFF
TGTGCCAGCAGCTTAGCAGCGAGCTCCTACAATGAGCAGTTCTTC
>few|TRBJ2-7|TRBD2|TRBV4-1
CASSVGRDYYEQYF
TGCGCCAGCAGCGTCGGGAGGGATTACTACGAGCAGTACTTC
>.|TRBJ2-1|TRBD2|TRBV28
CASSESGIHSYNEQFF
TGTGCCAGCTCTGAAAGCGGGATTCACTCCTACAATGAGCAGTTCTTC
>.|TRBJ1-3|.|TRBV4-1
CASSLSGTPPSSGNTIYF
TGCGCCAGCAGCCTATCAGGGACACCACCGAGCTCTGGAAACACCATATATTTT
>.|TRBJ1-2|TRBD1|TRBV5-1
CASSRGQGPPNYGYTF
TGCGCCAGCAGCCGCGGACAGGGTCCTCCCAATTATGGCTACACCTTC
>.|TRBJ2-7|TRBD2|TRBV4-2
CASSREGSLPYEQYF
TGTGCCAGCAGCCGGGAGGGGAGCCTTCCCTACGAGCAGTACTTC
>.|TRBJ2-3|.|TRBV7-6
CASSLIWQGSTDTQYF
TGTGCCAGCAGCTTAATTTGGCAGGGTAGCACAGATACGCAGTATTTT
>few|TRBJ1-5|.|TRBV19
CASNVGSNQPQHF
TGTGCCAGTAACGTGGGGTCAAATCAGCCCCAGCATTTT
>.|TRBJ2-7|TRBD2|TRBV11-3
CASSSTSGSYEQYF
TGTGCCAGCAGCTCGACTAGCGGATCCTACGAGCAGTACTTC
>.|TRBJ2-7|TRBD2|TRBV27
CASSLAGGYEQYF
TGTGCCAGCAGTTTAGCGGGAGGCTACGAGCAGTACTTC
>.|TRBJ1-5|TRBD1|TRBV19
CASSGTGNQPQHF
TGTGCCTCATCCGGGACAGGGAATCAGCCCCAGCATTTT
>few|TRBJ2-1|.|TRBV20-1
CSARAMNEQFF
TGCAGTGCTAGAGCCATGAATGAGCAGTTCTTC